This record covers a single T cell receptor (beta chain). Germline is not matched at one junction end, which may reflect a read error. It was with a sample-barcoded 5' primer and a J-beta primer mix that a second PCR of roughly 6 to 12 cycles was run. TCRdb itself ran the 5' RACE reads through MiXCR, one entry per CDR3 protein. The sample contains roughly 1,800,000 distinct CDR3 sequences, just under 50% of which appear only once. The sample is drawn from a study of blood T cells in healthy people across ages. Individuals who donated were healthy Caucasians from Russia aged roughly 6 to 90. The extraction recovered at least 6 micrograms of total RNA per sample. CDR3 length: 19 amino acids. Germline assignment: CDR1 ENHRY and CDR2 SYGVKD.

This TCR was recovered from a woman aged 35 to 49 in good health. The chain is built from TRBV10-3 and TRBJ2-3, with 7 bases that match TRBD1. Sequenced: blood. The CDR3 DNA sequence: TGTACCATCAGTGCCTCCTCAGAAGTGACAGGGTCCGTAACAGATACGCAGTATTTT. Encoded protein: CTISASSEVTGSVTDTQYF.